This TCR beta chain was captured in a study of shared clonotypes between healthy human individuals. Across the study: Each donor contributed plates that comprised three CD4 naive, three CD4 memory, two CD8 naive and one CD8 memory. Regarding the study as a whole: Compared with clonotypes that all four donors shared, non-shared clonotypes had lower generation probabilities. Around 5% of naive CD4 clonotypes were common to a few donors.

Recent vaccinations or acute infections were absent in the healthy HIV-negative adult donors. In the case of this clone: Its antigen is still unknown.

Here immunoSEQ multiplex PCR was the method, and the copy in TCRdb shows in-frame clones only, minus some. The data show about 1.1 million clones, around 78% seen once. This CDR3 comprises 13 residues. Germline V gene lookup returns CDR1 LNHDA and CDR2 SQIVND (reference sequence). The V and J ends lost 7 bases and 1 base, in that order; junction bases with no gene match: 4. The sequence was collected from a man aged 18 to 30 in good health. Some clones in this sample may be carry-over from other donors' samples. The gene calls are TRBV19 and TRBJ2-7, with 7 bases aligning to TRBD2. The sample consisted of memory CD4+ T cells from PBMCs. Indicated subset: CD45RA-negative fraction. The CDR3 DNA reads TGTGCCAGTAAGCGGGACTCATCCTACGAGCAGTACTTC. The encoded protein is CASKRDSSYEQYF.